These 17 T cell receptor beta chains share one sample of origin, sequenced in a study of technical replicates of blood from a handful of donors. Assay: immunoSEQ multiplex PCR; the TCRdb copy retains only in-frame clones and omits some. The sample gives 62,000 or so clones, about 87% of which show up once; approximately 5.2% is in the top ten. Sequenced: PBMCs. These TCRs come from a human donor in good health. Some clones in this sample may be carry-over from other donors' samples.

This chain uses TRBV2 with TRBJ2-5; 8 positions match TRBD2. CDR1 and CDR2 from the germline V gene are SNHLY and FYNNEI. This CDR3 contains 14 residues. V trimming: 7 bases; J trimming: 4 bases; junction bases outside the gene matches: 8. CDR3 protein: CASNSGGPGETQYF. The CDR3 nucleotides read TGTGCCAGCAATTCGGGAGGGCCGGGAGAGACCCAGTACTTC.

The rearrangement links TRBV4-2 to TRBJ1-1, with a possible D match to TRBD1 (6 bases). This CDR3 is 16 amino acids long. V shed 0 bases and J shed 0 bases, with 11 bases lying between them. Germline CDR1 is LGHNA and CDR2 is YNFKEQ. The CDR3 protein is CASSQEGQLLNTEAFF. In DNA, the CDR3 is TGTGCCAGCAGCCAAGAAGGACAGTTACTGAACACTGAAGCTTTCTTT.

CDR3 sequence reads: CASSGTSGKYF. In DNA form, the CDR3 reads TGTGCCAGCTCCGGGACTAGCGGAAAATACTTC. The rearrangement links TRBV2 to TRBJ2-7, with 11 bases identical to TRBD2. The CDR3 spans 11 residues. Unmatched junction bases numbered 7, after V lost 8 bases and J lost 13 bases. CDR1 SNHLY and CDR2 FYNNEI come from the germline V gene. Using reference TRBV2 and TRBJ2-7 for the parts outside the CDR3, the full variable domain is EPEVTQTPSHQVTQMGQEVILRCVPISNHLYFYWYRQILGQKVEFLVSFYNNEISEKSEIFDDQFSVERPDGSNFTLKIRSTKLEDSAMYFCASSGTSGKYFGPGTRLTVT.

V gene TRBV4-3 combines with J gene TRBJ2-3; TRBD2 aligns across 12 bases. The germline CDR1 and CDR2 sequences are LGHNA and YSLEER. The trim removed 4 bases at V and 6 bases at J, leaving 8 bases unmatched. The CDR3 contains 16 residues. The CDR3 DNA is TGCGCCAGCAGCCTCCAACTAGCGGGGGGTTCGGATACGCAGTATTTT. Translated, it gives CASSLQLAGGSDTQYF.

The gene calls are TRBV2 and TRBJ1-1, with D perhaps matching TRBD1 (5 bases). This CDR3 is built from 13 residues. The V gene lost 8 bases and the J gene lost 0 bases, with 10 bases spanning the gap. The germline V gene encodes CDR1 SNHLY and CDR2 FYNNEI. The CDR3 DNA is TGTGCCAGCTTTGGGACTTTGAACACTGAAGCTTTCTTT. As protein: CASFGTLNTEAFF.

CDR3 in DNA: TGTGCCAGCAGCCAGGCAGGGGTGAGAGATACGCAGTATTTT. Translated, it gives CASSQAGVRDTQYF. The chain carries TRBV4-2 and TRBJ2-3; possible D gene TRBD1, 6 bases. The germline V and J ends were trimmed by 3 bases and 5 bases, with 12 bases remaining between them. Germline assignment: CDR1 LGHNA and CDR2 YNFKEQ. The CDR3 has 14 residues.

This clone was recorded a few times. The chain couples TRBV7-6 to TRBJ2-7; 7 nucleotides agree with TRBD1. The germline CDR1 and CDR2 sequences are SGHVS and FNYEAQ. Trimming at V came to 4 bases and at J to 2 bases, leaving 5 bases not matched to a gene. This CDR3 is built from 14 residues. Written as DNA, the CDR3 is TGTGCCAGCAGCTCCCCGGGACAGCCCTACGAGCAGTACTTC. Protein: CASSSPGQPYEQYF.

V usage is TRBV5-1 and J usage is TRBJ2-3, with D uncertain. V gave up 4 bases and J gave up 0 bases, with 12 bases separating them. The CDR3 length is 15 residues. Germline CDR1 reads SGHRS; CDR2 reads YFSETQ. The CDR3 DNA reads TGCGCCAGCAGCACCCAACAAGTGAGCACAGATACGCAGTATTTT. It codes for CASSTQQVSTDTQYF. Full variable domain (remainder filled in from reference TRBV5-1 and TRBJ2-3): KAGVTQTPRYLIKTRGQQVTLSCSPISGHRSVSWYQQTPGQGLQFLFEYFSETQRNKGNFPGRFSGRQFSNSRSEMNVSTLELGDSALYLCASSTQQVSTDTQYFGPGTRLTVL.

The chain carries TRBV7-9 and TRBJ2-7; a weak D match, TRBD2 (6 bases). Trimming left V 4 bases short and J 4 bases short, with 14 bases between. The CDR3 contains 14 residues. Looked up from germline, CDR1 is SEHNR and CDR2 is FQNEAQ (reference sequence). This chain's CDR3 is CASSSREQGYEQYF. CDR3 in DNA: TGTGCCAGCAGCTCCCGGGAGCAAGGGTACGAGCAGTACTTC.

The chain employs TRBV15 and TRBJ1-1, with D tentatively TRBD1 (6 bases). Per the germline V gene, CDR1 is LNHNV and CDR2 is YYDKDF (reference sequence). The V end was cut by 4 bases, the J end by 0 bases, with 12 bases between. This CDR3 is 15 amino acids long. The CDR3 DNA follows: TGTGCCACCAGCAAGGGGGAGGGGTTGAACACTGAAGCTTTCTTT. Its translation is CATSKGEGLNTEAFF.

The chain combines TRBV15 with TRBJ2-3, with TRBD2 matching 11 bases. CDR3 length: 22 residues. Germline lookup yields CDR1 LNHNV and CDR2 YYDKDF (reference sequence). The V and J ends lost 2 bases and 0 bases, in that order; junction bases with no gene match: 19. CDR3 sequence: CATSRTSGTSGSDFHSTDTQYF. CDR3 bases: TGTGCCACCAGCAGAACTTCCGGGACTAGCGGTTCGGATTTTCATAGCACAGATACGCAGTATTTT.

The V and J genes are TRBV5-1 and TRBJ2-3, with 10 bases lining up with TRBD2. The CDR3 extends over 17 amino acids. The ends lost 5 bases at V and 4 bases at J; junction bases unmatched: 13. Germline V lookup: CDR1 SGHRS, CDR2 YFSETQ. The CDR3 DNA reads as TGCGCCAGCAGTCGGGGGGCTAGCGGGAGCGGGGCAGATACGCAGTATTTT. It is translated as CASSRGASGSGADTQYF.

The chain couples TRBV30 to TRBJ2-3; D call uncertain. The CDR3 extends over 14 amino acids. Trimming stripped 4 bases from V and 6 bases from J, with 17 bases between. The germline CDR1 and CDR2 sequences are GTSNPN and SVGIG (reference sequence). CDR3 coding DNA: TGTGCCTGGACCCGGCAGGCCTGGCCTGATACGCAGTATTTT. Protein sequence: CAWTRQAWPDTQYF.

The V and J genes are TRBV19 and TRBJ2-7, with TRBD1 as a possible D gene (6 bases). Trimming cost V 9 bases and J 3 bases, with 9 bases left between them. The CDR3 runs 11 residues. Germline CDR1 is LNHDA and CDR2 is SQIVND (reference sequence). The CDR3 DNA is TGTGCCAGCGAAGGGGGCTACGAGCAGTACTTC. This gives the protein CASEGGYEQYF.

The CDR3 DNA follows: TGCGCCAGCAGCGTCAGCGGGGGTTACAATGAGCAGTTCTTC. The encoded protein is CASSVSGGYNEQFF. V gene TRBV5-1 combines with J gene TRBJ2-1; 8 nucleotides agree with TRBD2. J was trimmed by 4 bases and V by 4 bases; bases with no gene match: 4. Germline CDR1 is SGHRS and CDR2 is YFSETQ. The CDR3 consists of 14 residues.

The chain couples TRBV5-1 to TRBJ2-7, with a weak D call TRBD2 (6 bases). The V gene lost 3 bases and the J gene lost 2 bases, with 12 bases spanning the gap. Germline lookup yields CDR1 SGHRS and CDR2 YFSETQ. The CDR3 consists of 14 residues. Here the CDR3 reads CASSWRDPAYEQYF. CDR3 nucleotides: TGCGCCAGCAGCTGGCGGGACCCCGCCTACGAGCAGTACTTC.

J is TRBJ1-5 and V is TRBV19, with TRBD1 as a possible D gene (5 bases). V dropped 3 bases and J dropped 0 bases, with 9 bases sitting between them. In germline, CDR1 is LNHDA, CDR2 SQIVND (reference sequence). This CDR3 is built from 15 residues. The CDR3 coding sequence is TGTGCCAGTAGTATTGGACAACGTAGCAATCAGCCCCAGCATTTT. Its translation: CASSIGQRSNQPQHF.